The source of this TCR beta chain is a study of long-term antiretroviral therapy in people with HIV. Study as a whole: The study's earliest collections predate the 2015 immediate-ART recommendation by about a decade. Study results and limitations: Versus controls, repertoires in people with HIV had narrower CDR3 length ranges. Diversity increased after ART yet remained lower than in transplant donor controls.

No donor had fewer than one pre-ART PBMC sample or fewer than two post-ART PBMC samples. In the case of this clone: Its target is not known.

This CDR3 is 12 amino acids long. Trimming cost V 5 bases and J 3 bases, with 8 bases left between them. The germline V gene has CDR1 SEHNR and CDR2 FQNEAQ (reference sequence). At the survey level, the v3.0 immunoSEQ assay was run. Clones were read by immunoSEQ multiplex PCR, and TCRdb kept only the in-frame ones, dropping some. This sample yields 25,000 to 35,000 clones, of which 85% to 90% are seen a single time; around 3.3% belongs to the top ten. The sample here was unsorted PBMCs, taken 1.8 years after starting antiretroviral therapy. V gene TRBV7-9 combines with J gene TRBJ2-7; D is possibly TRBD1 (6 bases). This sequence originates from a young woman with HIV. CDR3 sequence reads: CASSQTGYEQYF. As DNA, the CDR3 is TGTGCCAGCAGCCAGACAGGCTACGAGCAGTACTTC.